This T cell receptor (beta chain) was retrieved from a study of spatial heterogeneity in lung cancer. Study at large: Detection consistently captured more beta-chain sequences than alpha-chain sequences. Unique TCR and UMI combinations averaged more than ten appearances each in raw reads.

Germline lookup yields CDR1 SGHTA and CDR2 FQGNSA. Trimming took 2 bases from V and 5 from J, leaving 17 bases between them. This CDR3 contains 16 residues. Time point defined: sample taken at primary tumor resection. Material for sequencing was whole RNA from tumor, nontumor lung or frozen PBMC, left unsorted. The cohort: roughly 72 early-stage, untreated non-small cell lung cancer patients. Every cDNA TCR molecule received its own unique molecular identifier. TCRdb reprocessed the 5' RACE reads with MiXCR, giving one entry per CDR3 protein. This table has tens of thousands of distinct CDR3 sequences, about 12% appearing once.

The chain employs TRBV7-2 and TRBJ2-3, with D perhaps TRBD1 or TRBD2 (5 bases each). The sequenced sample was PBMCs, obtained at surgery. This TCR was sampled from a female donor with early-stage non-small cell lung cancer. CDR3 protein: CASSLSSGPEGDTQYF. The CDR3 bases are TGTGCCAGCAGCTTATCATCGGGGCCCGAGGGAGATACGCAGTATTTT.